The 8 T cell receptor beta chains presented below share a single source sample, sequenced in a study of shared T cell receptors in the human thymus. Assay: immunoSEQ multiplex PCR; the TCRdb copy retains only in-frame clones and omits some. The sample consists of approximately 760,000 clones, 80% to 90% of them appearing once. These data also formed part of another study, on human thymus T cells.

Material for sequencing was thymocytes. Every receptor here comes from a girl under three years old with a congenital heart defect.

This chain uses TRBV7-2 with TRBJ2-3; the match to TRBD1 covers 7 bases. The CDR3 length is 17 residues. V lost 4 bases to trimming and J lost 3 bases; unmatched junction nucleotides: 13. Per germline, CDR1 SGHTA and CDR2 FQGNSA. CDR3 sequence reads: CASSSLGTDLLTDTQYF. Here the CDR3 DNA reads TGTGCCAGCAGCTCGTTAGGGACAGACCTTTTAACAGATACGCAGTATTTT.

The V call is TRBV18, the J call TRBJ1-2, with D unclear. The CDR3 is 15 amino acids. From germline, CDR1 is KGHSH and CDR2 LQKENI. With 1 base removed from V and 6 bases from J, the gap between germline ends came to 15 bases. The CDR3 region has the DNA TGTGCCAGCTCACCACACGTTCGAGGCCCGGATGGCTACACCTTC. Translating it yields CASSPHVRGPDGYTF. Combining the CDR3 with reference TRBV18 and TRBJ1-2 gives the whole variable domain NAGVMQNPRHLVRRRGQEARLRCSPMKGHSHVYWYRQLPEEGLKFMVYLQKENIIDESGMPKERFSAEFPKEGPSILRIQQVVRGDSAAYFCASSPHVRGPDGYTFGSGTRLTVV.

The chain links TRBV6-5 to TRBJ1-2; 7 bases line up with TRBD1. The CDR3 has 13 residues. The germline V gene encodes CDR1 MNHEY and CDR2 SVGAGI. The V segment lost 1 base and the J segment 8 bases; nucleotides outside the gene matches: 4. For the CDR3, the DNA is TGTGCCAGCAGTTACTGGACAGGAGGCGGCTACACCTTC. Translation gives CASSYWTGGGYTF.

This chain uses TRBV4-3 with TRBJ1-6; D ambiguous. Germline V gives CDR1 LGHNA, CDR2 YSLEER. This CDR3 comprises 13 residues. Trimming took off 1 base at V and 10 bases at J, with 8 bases between the two ends. As DNA, the CDR3 is TGCGCCAGCAGCCAAGTTGGTGGCTCACCCCTCCACTTT. It codes for CASSQVGGSPLHF.

The chain is built from TRBV7-8 and TRBJ2-7; TRBD2 aligns across 7 bases. The CDR3 runs to 15 residues. The germline CDR1 and CDR2 sequences are SGHVS and FQNEAQ. V lost 5 bases and J lost 0; bases outside the gene matches: 7. The CDR3: CASSEEGGFSYEQYF. CDR3 coding DNA: TGTGCCAGCAGCGAAGAGGGAGGGTTCTCCTACGAGCAGTACTTC.

The CDR3 here is CASRPSGDSYEQYF. The CDR3 coding sequence is TGTGCCAGCAGGCCTAGCGGGGATTCCTACGAGCAGTACTTC. V is TRBV7-2 and J is TRBJ2-7, with 9 bases lining up with TRBD2. The length of the CDR3 is 14 residues. The germline V gene has CDR1 SGHTA and CDR2 FQGNSA. V dropped 6 bases and J dropped 1; count of bases not matched to a gene: 4.

V gene TRBV14 combines with J gene TRBJ1-1; no reliable D call. This CDR3 spans 14 amino acids. Germline V gene data show CDR1 as SGHDN and CDR2 as FVKESK. V shed 8 bases and J shed 11 bases, with 24 bases lying between them. The chain's CDR3 is CASHGEGRSNEAFF. The CDR3 DNA reads TGTGCCAGCCACGGGGAGGGCCGCTCGAATGAGGCTTTCTTT. The full variable domain, its missing parts supplied by reference TRBV14 and TRBJ1-1, is EAGVTQFPSHSVIEKGQTVTLRCDPISGHDNLYWYRRVMGKEIKFLLHFVKESKQDESGMPNNRFLAERTGGTYSTLKVQPAELEDSGVYFCASHGEGRSNEAFFGQGTRLTVV.

The J gene is TRBJ1-1, the V gene TRBV27; D remains unclear. This CDR3 is built from 14 residues. Germline values: CDR1 MNHEY, CDR2 SMNVEV (reference sequence). The V gene lost 3 bases and the J gene lost 1 base, with 9 bases spanning the gap. The CDR3 is CASSFSGGNTEAFF. As DNA, the CDR3 is TGTGCCAGCAGTTTTTCCGGAGGGAACACTGAAGCTTTCTTT.